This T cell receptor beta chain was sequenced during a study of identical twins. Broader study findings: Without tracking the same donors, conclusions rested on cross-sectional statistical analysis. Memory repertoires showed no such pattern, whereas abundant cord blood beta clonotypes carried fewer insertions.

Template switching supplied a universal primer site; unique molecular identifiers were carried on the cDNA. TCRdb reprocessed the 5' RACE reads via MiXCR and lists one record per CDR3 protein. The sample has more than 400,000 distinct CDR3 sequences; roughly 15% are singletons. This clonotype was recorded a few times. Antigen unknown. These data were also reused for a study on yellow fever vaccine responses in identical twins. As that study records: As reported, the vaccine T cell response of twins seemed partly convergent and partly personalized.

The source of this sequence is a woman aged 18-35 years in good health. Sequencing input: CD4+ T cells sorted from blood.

Here the CDR3 reads CSALLIGGAGTIAKNIQYF. The CDR3 DNA is TGCAGCGCCTTATTGATAGGGGGGGCTGGGACCATAGCCAAAAACATTCAGTACTTC. V and J are TRBV29-1 and TRBJ2-4; a weak D match, TRBD2 (7 bases). Germline lookup yields CDR1 SQVTM and CDR2 ANQGSEA. V shed 7 bases and J shed 0 bases, with 28 bases lying between them. This CDR3 has 19 amino acids.